This TCR beta chain comes out of a study of blood T cells in healthy people across ages. Overall study findings and caveats: Comparison with aged donors showed that long-lived donors had more naive CD4+ cells and higher diversity. The recorded TCR beta diversity per million T cells decreased in a roughly linear manner with age.

Peripheral blood samples of roughly 9.8 milliliters were drawn from each donor. Isolated PBMCs totaled at least 7 million in each sample. The CDR3 consists of 16 residues. In germline, CDR1 is SGDLS, CDR2 YYNGEE. This clonotype was detected only a few times. Its specificity is unknown. At one end the junction does not follow the germline gene, possibly because of a read error. With a J-beta primer mix and a sample-barcoded 5' primer, a second PCR ran about 7 to 11 cycles. TCRdb reanalysed the 5' RACE reads using MiXCR and keeps one entry per CDR3 protein. The data contain 1.6 million or so distinct CDR3 sequences, around 35% of them singletons.

The clonotype was recovered from a woman aged 30 to 39 in good health. Sequenced: blood. The chain employs TRBV9 and TRBJ1-2, with D maybe TRBD1 (5 bases). CDR3 sequence: CASSPGGQGLNYGHTF. The CDR3 nucleotides are TGTGCCAGCAGCCCCGGCGGGCAGGGACTAAACTATGGCCACACCTTC.